This TCR beta chain comes out of a study of monozygotic twins with inflammatory bowel disease. Findings and limits, study-wide: Limited statistical power may explain no repertoire similarity difference between concordant and discordant twins.

Regarding this clonotype: Its cognate antigen is unknown.

cDNA was made in eight separate reactions per sample. Molecular identifiers with 6-nucleotide sample barcodes were added during cDNA synthesis via template switching. TCRdb re-called the 5' RACE reads and gives one entry per CDR3 protein, without DNA. This sample contains around 200,000 distinct CDR3 sequences. This sequence was found in a human donor with ulcerative colitis or Crohn's disease, or a healthy co-twin of an affected twin (not recorded which). Sequencing input: blood.

The CDR3 loop is CASSLIRPYYTEAFF. The chain has TRBV7-9 and TRBJ1-1. Germline assignment: CDR1 SEHNR and CDR2 FQNEAQ (reference sequence). The CDR3 contains 15 residues. Using reference TRBV7-9 and TRBJ1-1 for the parts outside the CDR3, the full variable domain is DTGVSQNPRHKITKRGQNVTFRCDPISEHNRLYWYRQTLGQGPEFLTYFQNEAQLEKSRLLSDRFSAERPKGSFSTLEIQRTEQGDSAMYLCASSLIRPYYTEAFFGQGTRLTVV.